Here is one T cell receptor beta chain with its context. The data derive from a study of technical replicates of blood from several donors. The assay was immunoSEQ multiplex PCR, and TCRdb's table has in-frame clones only and misses some. The sample records around 72,000 clones, roughly 89% being singletons. The sequence was obtained from a human donor in good health. Some clones in this sample may be carry-over from other donors' samples. The source material was T cells isolated from PBMCs.

DNA of the CDR3: TGTGCCAGCAGTGATGGGGAGTACACTGAAGCTTTCTTT. Its protein product is CASSDGEYTEAFF. The chain is built from TRBV25-1 and TRBJ1-1; D unresolved. Germline V CDR1 and CDR2: MGHDK, SYGVNS. V was clipped by 3 bases and J by 3 bases, with 8 bases between them. This CDR3 contains 13 residues.